The next 22 T cell receptor beta chains were all read from a single sample in a study of immune evolution from preneoplasia to lung adenocarcinoma. Sequencing was performed with immunoSEQ multiplex PCR; in TCRdb, only in-frame clones are kept and a portion is missing. Of about 5,900 clones in the sample, approximately 80% were seen once. The sequenced sample was FFPE lung adenocarcinoma in situ tissue. Every receptor here comes from a donor older than 65 with lung adenocarcinoma.

Note on this clone: The same CDR3 can be traced to other DNA sequences in this sample. The chain has TRBV11-1 and TRBJ2-5, with a possible D match to TRBD1 (5 bases). The CDR3 runs to 16 residues. The V end was cut by 2 bases, the J end by 5 bases, with 18 bases between. CDR1 is SGHAT, CDR2 FQDESV, per germline (reference sequence). As DNA, the CDR3 is TGTGCCAGCAGCTTAATCCAAGGGCAGGGAAAGGAGACCCAGTACTTC. It codes for CASSLIQGQGKETQYF.

This chain connects TRBV6-1 to TRBJ2-7; D is unresolved. V lost 2 bases, J lost 1 base, and 9 bases lay in between. This CDR3 has 14 residues. CDR1 MNHNS and CDR2 SASEGT come from the germline V gene. The CDR3: CASSEWEGSYEQYF. CDR3 nucleotide sequence: TGTGCCAGCAGTGAATGGGAAGGTTCCTACGAGCAGTACTTC.

The gene calls are TRBV12-5 and TRBJ2-2; D is ambiguous. The CDR3 spans 15 residues. V shed 3 bases and J shed 0 bases, with 8 bases lying between them. Per the germline V gene, CDR1 is LGHNT and CDR2 is FRNRAP. This chain's CDR3 is CASGLALTNTGELFF. The DNA for the CDR3 is TGTGCTAGTGGTTTAGCGCTTACGAACACCGGGGAGCTGTTTTTT.

To note about this clone: At one end the junction does not follow the germline gene, possibly because of a read error. The V gene is TRBV5-1, the J gene TRBJ2-1; either TRBD1 or TRBD2 may supply D (5 bases each). This CDR3 spans 13 amino acids. Germline lookup yields CDR1 SGHRS and CDR2 YFSETQ. CDR3 nucleotides: TGCGCCAGCAGCCGGGACGGTTCGGGTCATCAGGTCTTC. Its translation: CASSRDGSGHQVF. The full variable domain, rest sourced from reference TRBV5-1 and TRBJ2-1, is KAGVTQTPRYLIKTRGQQVTLSCSPISGHRSVSWYQQTPGQGLQFLFEYFSETQRNKGNFPGRFSGRQFSNSRSEMNVSTLELGDSALYLCASSRDGSGHQVFGPGTRLTVL.

The chain is built from TRBV10-3 and TRBJ1-2; perhaps TRBD1 as D (5 bases). The CDR3 length is 14 residues. Germline V lookup: CDR1 ENHRY, CDR2 SYGVKD. V lost 7 bases and J lost 2, with 14 bases in between. The CDR3 bases are TGTGCCATCAACGCGGGACTTCCAAACTATGGCTACACCTTC. Amino acids: CAINAGLPNYGYTF.

This chain links TRBV2 with TRBJ1-4, with D hard to call. Trimming pared 2 bases from V and 5 bases from J, leaving 6 bases between. Per the germline V gene, CDR1 is SNHLY and CDR2 is FYNNEI. This CDR3 is 13 amino acids long. The CDR3 region has the DNA TGTGCCAGCAGTGAACGACGGAATGAAAAACTGTTTTTT. Translation: CASSERRNEKLFF.

This chain connects TRBV5-1 to TRBJ1-3, with 9 positions matching TRBD1. Per the germline V gene, CDR1 is SGHRS and CDR2 is YFSETQ. The CDR3 has 15 amino acids. Trimming at V came to 4 bases and at J to 4 bases, leaving 6 bases not matched to a gene. CDR3 nucleotide sequence: TGCGCCAGCAGCAAGACAGGGGGTTCAGGAAACACCATATATTTT. Protein product: CASSKTGGSGNTIYF.

V gene TRBV19 combines with J gene TRBJ1-1; no firm D call. The CDR3 totals 11 residues. CDR1 is LNHDA, CDR2 SQIVND, per germline (reference sequence). V lost 3 bases, J lost 5 bases, and 4 bases lay in between. The CDR3 here is CASSMPTEAFF. CDR3 in DNA: TGTGCCAGTAGTATGCCGACTGAAGCTTTCTTT.

This clone was observed a single time. The J gene is TRBJ2-6, the V gene TRBV5-4; possible D gene TRBD1, 6 bases. V lost 6 bases, J lost 0 bases, and 7 bases lay in between. There are 14 residues in the CDR3. The germline gives CDR1 SGHNT, CDR2 YYREEE (reference sequence). The CDR3 bases are TGTGCCAGCAAAGGGGGCTCTGGGGCCAACGTCCTGACTTTC. This sequence encodes CASKGGSGANVLTF.

This sequence joins TRBV11-3 and TRBJ1-4; the D is unclear. The CDR3 totals 13 residues. V lost 5 bases and J lost 5, with 9 bases in between. CDR1 is SGHNT and CDR2 is YENEEA in the germline V gene. DNA for the CDR3: TGTGCCAGCAGCCCGGACGGAAATGAAAAACTGTTTTTT. Residues: CASSPDGNEKLFF. The variable domain in full, completed from reference TRBV11-3 and TRBJ1-4, reads EAGVVQSPRYKIIEKKQPVAFWCNPISGHNTLYWYLQNLGQGPELLIRYENEEAVDDSQLPKDRFSAERLKGVDSTLKIQPAELGDSAVYLCASSPDGNEKLFFGSGTQLSVL.

This clone came up a few times. V is TRBV11-2 and J is TRBJ1-5, with 8 positions matching TRBD1. V dropped 3 bases and J dropped 7; count of bases not matched to a gene: 5. The germline V gene encodes CDR1 SGHAT and CDR2 FQNNGV. The CDR3 has 14 amino acids. The CDR3 sequence is CASSLGQVDQPQHF. DNA of the CDR3: TGTGCCAGCAGCTTGGGACAGGTCGACCAGCCCCAGCATTTT.

The chain links TRBV9 to TRBJ1-1; no reliable D call. Trimming took 0 bases from V and 4 from J, leaving 19 bases between them. The CDR3 consists of 17 residues. Germline assignment: CDR1 SGDLS and CDR2 YYNGEE. The CDR3 sequence: CASSVAPGVAVGTEAFF. In nucleotides, the CDR3 is TGTGCCAGCAGCGTAGCGCCCGGGGTAGCTGTAGGCACTGAAGCTTTCTTT.

This clone was detected a few times. The V and J genes are TRBV11-3 and TRBJ2-1; TRBD2 agrees at 7 bases. Germline-derived CDR1 and CDR2 are SGHNT and YENEEA. J lost 4 bases, V lost 2 bases, and 2 bases had no gene match. This CDR3 has 14 amino acids. The CDR3 nucleotides read TGTGCCAGCAGCTTACTAGCGGCTTACAATGAGCAGTTCTTC. Protein sequence: CASSLLAAYNEQFF.

The V gene is TRBV19, the J gene TRBJ1-1; maybe TRBD1 (5 bases). V was pared by 6 bases and J by 7 bases, with 9 bases between. This CDR3 contains 11 residues. Germline values: CDR1 LNHDA, CDR2 SQIVND (reference sequence). The CDR3: CASSGTLEAFF. The CDR3, as DNA: TGTGCCAGTAGCGGGACGCTTGAAGCTTTCTTT.

This clone is large. The chain carries TRBV5-4 and TRBJ1-6; D is possibly TRBD1 (6 bases). The germline gives CDR1 SGHNT, CDR2 YYREEE (reference sequence). This CDR3 spans 12 amino acids. Trimming left V 10 bases short and J 10 bases short, with 15 bases between. CDR3 nucleotide sequence: TGTGCCTCCGGGGGCGGAATCTCACCCCTCCACTTT. Its translation is CASGGGISPLHF.

There are a few counts of this clone. The genes are TRBV29-1 and TRBJ2-3; 12 nucleotides line up with TRBD2. Germline loops: CDR1 SQVTM, CDR2 ANQGSEA. J gave up 2 bases and V 6 bases, and 9 bases lay outside the gene matches. The CDR3 runs to 16 residues. The CDR3 sequence: CSVARLAGDFTDTQYF. CDR3 DNA sequence: TGCAGCGTAGCTCGACTAGCGGGGGACTTCACAGATACGCAGTATTTT.

The CDR3, as DNA: TGTGCCAGCAGCGGGACTAGCGGGGTTGGGGGCATTCAGTACTTC. As protein: CASSGTSGVGGIQYF. The chain couples TRBV9 to TRBJ2-4; 12 bases match TRBD2. Looked up from germline, CDR1 is SGDLS and CDR2 is YYNGEE. The CDR3 covers 15 residues. V trimming: 3 bases; J trimming: 9 bases; junction bases outside the gene matches: 7.

The CDR3 reads CASTRGDYTYNEQFF. The DNA for the CDR3 is TGTGCCAGCACACGTGGGGACTATACATACAATGAGCAGTTCTTC. The rearrangement uses TRBV9 and TRBJ2-1; 7 bases agree with TRBD2. Trimming took 6 bases from V and 4 from J; bases not matched to a gene: 10. The germline gives CDR1 SGDLS, CDR2 YYNGEE. The CDR3 is 15 residues long.

V gene TRBV25-1 combines with J gene TRBJ2-1; tentative D call: TRBD2 (5 bases). Trimming stripped 6 bases from V and 0 bases from J, with 9 bases between. The CDR3 is 14 residues long. Looked up from germline, CDR1 is MGHDK and CDR2 is SYGVNS. CDR3 bases: TGTGCCAGCAGCGACTATTTCTCCTACAATGAGCAGTTCTTC. It yields the protein CASSDYFSYNEQFF.

The chain joins TRBV18 to TRBJ2-7; no reliable D call. This CDR3 has 13 amino acids. V was shortened by 2 bases and J by 5 bases, with 10 bases between the two germline ends. Germline-derived CDR1 and CDR2 are KGHSH and LQKENI. This CDR3 reads CASSPGLDDEQYF. In DNA form, the CDR3 reads TGTGCCAGCTCACCAGGGCTAGACGACGAGCAGTACTTC.

This clone has a handful of counts. CDR3 sequence: CASSITSGGWNEQFF. The DNA of the CDR3 is TGTGCCAGTAGTATCACTAGCGGGGGATGGAATGAGCAGTTCTTC. The rearrangement uses TRBV19 and TRBJ2-1; 11 bases fit TRBD2. The V gene end was trimmed by 3 bases and the J gene end by 7 bases; junction bases not matched to a gene: 5. From germline, CDR1 is LNHDA and CDR2 SQIVND (reference sequence). The CDR3 loop spans 15 amino acids.

The rearrangement links TRBV9 to TRBJ2-1, with 9 bases that match TRBD1. The junction had 5 bases not matched to a gene; V was cut back by 0 bases and J by 16 bases. Germline CDR1 reads SGDLS; CDR2 reads YYNGEE. There are 12 residues in the CDR3. CDR3 DNA sequence: TGTGCCAGCAGCGTAGACAGGGGGCGTTTCTTCTTC. This encodes CASSVDRGRFFF.